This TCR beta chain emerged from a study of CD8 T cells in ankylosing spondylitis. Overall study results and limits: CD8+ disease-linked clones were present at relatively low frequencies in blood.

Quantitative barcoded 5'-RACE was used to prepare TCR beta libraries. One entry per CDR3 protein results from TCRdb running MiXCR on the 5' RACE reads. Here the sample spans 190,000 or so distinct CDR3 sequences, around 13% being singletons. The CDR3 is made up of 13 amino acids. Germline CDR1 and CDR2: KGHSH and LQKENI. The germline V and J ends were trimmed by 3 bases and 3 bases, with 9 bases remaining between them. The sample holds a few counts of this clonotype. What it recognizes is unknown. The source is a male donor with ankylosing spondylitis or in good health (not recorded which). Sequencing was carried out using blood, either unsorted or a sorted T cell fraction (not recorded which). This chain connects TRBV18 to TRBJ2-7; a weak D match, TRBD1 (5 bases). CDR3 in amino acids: CASSPGRLYEQYF. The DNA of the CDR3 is TGTGCCAGCTCACCGGGGCGGCTCTACGAGCAGTACTTC. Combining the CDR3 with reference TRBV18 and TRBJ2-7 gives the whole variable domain NAGVMQNPRHLVRRRGQEARLRCSPMKGHSHVYWYRQLPEEGLKFMVYLQKENIIDESGMPKERFSAEFPKEGPSILRIQQVVRGDSAAYFCASSPGRLYEQYFGPGTRLTVT.